The next 16 T cell receptor beta chains were all read from a single sample in a study of T-cell memory formation after mild COVID-19. TCRdb reanalysed the 5' RACE reads using MiXCR and keeps one entry per CDR3 protein. Of over 350,000 distinct CDR3 sequences in the sample, roughly 24% were seen once. The source material was PBMCs or a T cell subset sorted from them (not recorded which). These receptors came from an adult woman who had mild COVID-19 (a few samples of this study predate the infection). Cell type and time point are not known.

This clonotype was seen a few times. The CDR3 loop reads CASSFVTGRNTEAFF. Here the CDR3 DNA reads TGTGCCAGCAGTTTCGTGACAGGTAGGAACACTGAAGCTTTCTTT. V gene TRBV12-3 or TRBV12-4 combines with J gene TRBJ1-1; weak D call: TRBD1 (6 bases). V lost 3 bases and J 1 base, leaving 12 bases between the germline ends. This CDR3 has 15 residues.

The chain joins TRBV5-1 to TRBJ2-2; TRBD1 is a possible D gene (5 bases). This CDR3 has 13 residues. The V gene lost 5 bases and the J gene lost 7 bases, with 12 bases spanning the gap. CDR1 SGHRS and CDR2 YFSETQ come from the germline V gene. The CDR3 sequence: CASRERGDGELFF. DNA of the CDR3: TGCGCCAGCAGAGAAAGGGGTGACGGGGAGCTGTTTTTT.

In this sample, this clonotype turned up a few times. The rearrangement links TRBV20-1 to TRBJ2-7, with D possibly TRBD1 on 6 matching bases. The CDR3 spans 17 residues. The ends were cut back, 6 bases at V and 0 bases at J, with 24 bases in the middle. Germline V gene data show CDR1 as DFQATT and CDR2 as SNEGSKA (reference sequence). CDR3 nucleotides: TGCAGTGCCACCCTGGGAGAGGGAACAGGGAGCTCCTACGAGCAGTACTTC. This gives the protein CSATLGEGTGSSYEQYF.

This chain uses TRBV12-3 or TRBV12-4 with TRBJ2-1; 9 nucleotides align to TRBD2. The CDR3 totals 14 residues. V lost 7 bases, J lost 8 bases, and 9 bases stayed unmatched. The CDR3 sequence: CASTQRGGAYEQFF. Here the CDR3 DNA reads TGTGCCAGCACCCAGCGCGGGGGGGCATATGAGCAGTTCTTC.

The rearrangement links TRBV29-1 to TRBJ1-4; a possible D gene is TRBD1 (5 bases). The CDR3 runs to 12 residues. With 3 bases removed from V and 7 bases from J, the gap between germline ends came to 9 bases. The germline V gene has CDR1 SQVTM and CDR2 ANQGSEA. DNA for the CDR3: TGCAGCGTTGACAGGGTGGCTGAAAAACTGTTTTTT. It encodes CSVDRVAEKLFF.

This sequence joins TRBV5-1 and TRBJ2-7; D is ambiguous. With 3 bases removed from V and 4 bases from J, the gap between germline ends came to 14 bases. The germline CDR1 and CDR2 sequences are SGHRS and YFSETQ. The CDR3 extends over 14 amino acids. Written as DNA, the CDR3 is TGCGCCAGCAGCTCCCCGGGCAAATTGTACGAGCAGTACTTC. Its protein product is CASSSPGKLYEQYF.

This clonotype was counted only a few times. V gene TRBV6-5 combines with J gene TRBJ1-1; no definite D call. CDR1 and CDR2 from the germline V gene are MNHEY and SVGAGI. Trimming shortened V by 5 bases and J by 3 bases, and 19 bases separated the two germline ends. This CDR3 spans 16 amino acids. In DNA, the CDR3 is TGTGCCAGCAGTGGGGTCGGCACGTTGCGGGACACTGAAGCTTTCTTT. This sequence encodes CASSGVGTLRDTEAFF.

The chain employs TRBV7-3 and TRBJ1-3; maybe TRBD1 (6 bases). Germline V gene sequence: CDR1 SGHTA, CDR2 FQGTGA. CDR3 length: 15 amino acids. The V end lost 5 bases, the J end lost 3 bases, and 14 bases lay between the germline ends. CDR3 coding DNA: TGTGCCAGCAGCCCCGGCAGGGGAGTTGGAAACACCATATATTTT. It codes for CASSPGRGVGNTIYF.

The V call is TRBV7-8, the J call TRBJ2-7, with 9 bases lining up with TRBD1. The CDR3 extends over 18 amino acids. From germline, CDR1 is SGHVS and CDR2 FQNEAQ. V dropped 0 bases and J dropped 6; count of bases not matched to a gene: 15. For the CDR3, the DNA is TGTGCCAGCAGCTTAGCGAGCGTCCCGGGACAGGGAGAACTCGAGCAGTACTTC. Its protein product is CASSLASVPGQGELEQYF. The entire variable domain, with the rest obtained from reference TRBV7-8 and TRBJ2-7, is as follows: GAGVSQSPRYKVAKRGQDVALRCDPISGHVSLFWYQQALGQGPEFLTYFQNEAQLDKSGLPSDRFFAERPEGSVSTLKIQRTQQEDSAVYLCASSLASVPGQGELEQYFGPGTRLTVT.

In its sample, this clonotype was seen a few times. The rearrangement links TRBV29-1 to TRBJ2-5; TRBD2 matches 10 bases. The CDR3 has 14 amino acids. V dropped 3 bases and J dropped 5; count of bases not matched to a gene: 6. The germline CDR1 and CDR2 sequences are SQVTM and ANQGSEA. CDR3 sequence: CSVDASGRGETQYF. As DNA, the CDR3 is TGCAGCGTTGATGCTAGCGGGAGAGGGGAGACCCAGTACTTC.

CDR3 nucleotide sequence: TGTGCCAGCAGTTTAGACAGGGACAATCAGCCCCAGCATTTT. Protein product: CASSLDRDNQPQHF. V and J are TRBV6-5 and TRBJ1-5; TRBD1 matches at 7 bases. The CDR3 totals 14 residues. Per germline, CDR1 MNHEY and CDR2 SVGAGI. V shed 4 bases and J 3 bases; nucleotides not matched to a gene: 3.

This clonotype was counted a few times. The chain recombines TRBV5-6 with TRBJ2-1; a possible D gene is TRBD2 (6 bases). The CDR3 has 14 residues. Germline CDR1 and CDR2: SGHDT and YYEEEE. V lost 4 bases and J 9 bases, leaving 17 bases between the germline ends. The CDR3 sequence is CASSPGLPIPEQFF. CDR3 bases: TGTGCCAGCAGCCCGGGACTGCCGATCCCTGAGCAGTTCTTC.

This clonotype turned up a few times. The rearrangement links TRBV24-1 to TRBJ2-1; D not resolved. The germline gives CDR1 KGHDR, CDR2 SFDVKD. This CDR3 comprises 15 residues. Trimming removed 2 bases from V and 4 bases from J, with 11 bases in between. The chain's CDR3 is CATSDSRTGYNEQFF. Written as DNA, the CDR3 is TGTGCCACCAGTGATTCCCGCACCGGGTACAATGAGCAGTTCTTC.

This sequence joins TRBV7-2 and TRBJ2-7, with 10 bases identical to TRBD1. This CDR3 spans 17 amino acids. Germline loops: CDR1 SGHTA, CDR2 FQGNSA. V lost 0 bases, J lost 0 bases, and 5 bases stayed unmatched. The CDR3 is CASSLARWTGGSYEQYF. The CDR3, as DNA: TGTGCCAGCAGCTTAGCTCGCTGGACAGGGGGCTCCTACGAGCAGTACTTC.

The gene calls are TRBV12-3 or TRBV12-4 and TRBJ2-1; 7 bases match TRBD1. CDR3 size: 13 residues. Germline trimming cut 3 bases from V and 7 bases from J; bases unmatched to any gene: 3. The DNA for the CDR3 is TGTGCCAGCAGTTTTTCAGGGGGAAATGAGCAGTTCTTC. Its protein is CASSFSGGNEQFF.

This chain joins TRBV10-3 and TRBJ2-3; the match to TRBD2 covers 9 bases. The CDR3 covers 18 residues. J lost 0 bases, V lost 10 bases, and 17 bases had no gene match. CDR1 is ENHRY, CDR2 SYGVKD, per germline. The CDR3 DNA reads as TGTGCCACTTCAGAAGGGCTAGCGGGGCGTAGTAGCACAGATACGCAGTATTTT. Protein product: CATSEGLAGRSSTDTQYF.